This is a list of T cell receptor beta chains from one sample in a study of read filtering for tumor transcriptome and immune sequencing. MiXCR was run by TCRdb on the reads, yielding one entry per CDR3 protein. The sample contains 60,000 to 75,000 distinct CDR3 sequences, roughly a fifth of which appear only once. The sequencing sample was made of a population of CD138-negative cells sorted from bone marrow. The receptors here all came from a donor at least 40 years old with multiple myeloma. Both conserved end residues are part of each CDR3. The D gene is left open where the match is weak. Part of the rows lack a size; the others show once, few, many or a class for expanded clones.

abundance	v_gene	d_gene	j_gene	CDR3aa	CDR3nt
many	TRBV4-1	.	TRBJ2-3	CASSLHTDTQYF	TGCGCCAGCAGCTTACACACAGATACGCAGTATTTT
many	TRBV7-9	.	TRBJ1-1	CASSHDIRGGENTEAFF	TGTGCCAGCAGCCACGACATACGAGGGGGGGAGAACACTGAAGCTTTCTTT
.	TRBV5-1	.	TRBJ1-2	CASSLERDTDGDYGYTF	TGTGCCAGCAGCTTGGAGAGGGACACCGACGGAGACTATGGCTACACCTTC
.	TRBV2	.	TRBJ1-5	CASSDRQGGNQPQHF	TGTGCCAGCAGTGATCGGCAGGGAGGCAATCAGCCCCAGCATTTT
many	TRBV10-3	.	TRBJ2-1	CAISEPRGNEQFF	TGTGCCATCAGTGAGCCGAGGGGGAATGAGCAGTTCTTC
few	TRBV7-6	TRBD2	TRBJ2-3	CASSLGGGKTTDTQYF	TGTGCCAGCAGCTTAGGGGGAGGGAAAACTACAGATACGCAGTATTTT
many	TRBV5-1	TRBD2	TRBJ2-1	CASSPYPSGGRFF	TGCGCCAGCAGCCCTTATCCTAGCGGGGGGCGGTTCTTC
.	TRBV19	.	TRBJ1-4	CASSEGVDEKLFF	TGTGCCAGTAGTGAGGGGGTGGATGAAAAACTGTTTTTT
.	TRBV19	TRBD1	TRBJ2-2	CASSTTGTGNTGELFF	TGTGCCAGTAGTACCACCGGGACAGGGAACACCGGGGAGCTGTTTTTT
many	TRBV20-1	.	TRBJ2-7	CSAGGRGIRNEQYF	TGCAGTGCGGGGGGCAGGGGCATTAGGAACGAGCAGTACTTC
few	TRBV28	TRBD2	TRBJ2-7	CASGAGTTYEQYF	TGTGCCAGCGGAGCCGGGACTACTTACGAGCAGTACTTC
few	TRBV29-1	TRBD2	TRBJ2-6	CSAMTSGGAGANVLTF	TGCAGCGCCATGACTAGCGGGGGTGCTGGGGCCAACGTCCTGACTTTC
many	TRBV11-2	.	TRBJ2-5	CASSLRTQETQYF	TGTGCCAGCAGCTTAAGGACTCAAGAGACCCAGTACTTC
few	TRBV28	.	TRBJ1-5	CASSSVFPYSNQPQHF	TGTGCCAGCAGTTCCGTCTTCCCGTATAGCAATCAGCCCCAGCATTTT
many	TRBV5-1	.	TRBJ2-1	CASSLEQISYNEQFF	TGCGCCAGCAGCTTGGAACAGATCTCCTACAATGAGCAGTTCTTC
.	TRBV7-2	TRBD1	TRBJ2-5	CASSSTGVGGQETQYF	TGTGCCAGCAGTTCTACAGGGGTCGGCGGGCAAGAGACCCAGTACTTC
many	TRBV7-2	.	TRBJ2-1	CASISRTPYNEQFF	TGTGCCAGCATCTCACGTACCCCGTACAATGAGCAGTTCTTC
many	TRBV7-6	TRBD2	TRBJ2-7	CASSPTSGGTYEQYF	TGTGCCAGCAGTCCAACTAGCGGGGGAACCTACGAGCAGTACTTC